The 15 T cell receptor delta chains listed next were all sequenced from one sample in a study of gamma-delta T cells after stem cell transplantation. TCRdb processed the RT-PCR reads again with the CATT caller. The table lists a few thousand delta-chain clones, 16% of them singletons. Material for sequencing was gamma-delta T cells. These receptors were obtained from a human donor. It is not recorded whose cells these are; they may come from a transplant donor.

Note on this clone: At one of its ends the junction is not consistent with the germline gene, which may arise from a read error. The chain carries TRDV1 and TRDJ1, with 8 nucleotides matching TRDD3. Germline matching of the DNA provided the J gene here, since TCRdb leaves it blank. The germline V gene encodes CDR1 TSWWSYY and CDR2 QGS. This CDR3 is built from 19 residues. This chain's CDR3 is CAIGETCLSGDRRADKLIF. The CDR3 DNA reads as TGTGCTATTGGGGAAACTTGCCTTTCGGGGGATAGGAGGGCCGATAAACTCATCTTT.

As for this clone: Since a much larger clone is just one base distant, this may be a read error. This specimen includes other DNA sequences encoding the same CDR3. The chain carries TRDV3 and TRDJ2, with a weak D call TRDD2 (5 bases). Trimming removed 3 bases from V and 2 bases from J, with 16 bases in between. CDR3 length: 15 amino acids. Germline V gives CDR1 TVYSNPD, CDR2 GDNSRS (reference sequence). The CDR3 bases are TGTGCCTTCTCCTTCGGTGCTCGCTTGACAGCACAACTCTTCTTT. As protein: CAFSFGARLTAQLFF.

This chain joins TRDV1 and TRDJ1; the match to TRDD3 covers 10 bases. Trimming removed 0 bases from V and 13 bases from J; junction bases left unmatched: 14. The germline gives CDR1 TSWWSYY, CDR2 QGS. This CDR3 region has 16 residues. CDR3 loop: CALGELQVLGDDRPIF. The CDR3 bases are TGTGCTCTTGGGGAACTCCAAGTACTGGGGGATGATCGACCCATCTTT.

The V and J genes are TRDV1 and TRDJ1, with D perhaps TRDD3 (6 bases). TCRdb offers no J gene call, so here the DNA was matched to germline to obtain one. The V end lost 5 bases, the J end lost 10 bases, and 38 bases lay between the germline ends. Germline CDR1 and CDR2: TSWWSYY and QGS. This CDR3 region has 20 residues. For the CDR3, the DNA is TGTGCTCTTGGGAGCTTCAGGGGCCGGGGGAGACGCGCCCCGTACCGACGACTCATCTTT. This encodes CALGSFRGRGRRAPYRRLIF.

Details on this clone: Sequence at one end of the junction differs from germline and may be a read error. V and J are TRDV1 and TRDJ2, with TRDD3 matching 8 bases. CDR3 size: 23 residues. Germline-derived CDR1 and CDR2 are TSWWSYY and QGS. This CDR3 is CALGEMGPSPGYWGYFLTAQLFF. CDR3 bases: TGTGCTCTTGGGGAAATGGGTCCTTCCCCCGGCTACTGGGGATACTTTTTGACAGCACAACTCTTCTTC.

This clone has only a few counts. J is TRDJ1 and V is TRDV3; maybe TRDD1 (5 bases). The germline V gene encodes CDR1 TVYSNPD and CDR2 GDNSRS (reference sequence). V lost 2 bases to trimming and J lost 0 bases, with 13 bases between them. The CDR3 is 14 amino acids. The CDR3 DNA sequence: TGTGCCTTTGGGAAAATAAAGAACACCGATAAACTCATCTTT. Protein product: CAFGKIKNTDKLIF.

This chain joins TRDV1 and TRDJ2; a possible D gene is TRDD3 (8 bases). Because TCRdb records no J gene, it was assigned here through a match of the DNA to germline. The CDR3 loop spans 22 amino acids. V lost 1 base and J lost 4, with 31 bases in between. CDR1 and CDR2 from the germline V gene are TSWWSYY and QGS. CDR3 nucleotides: TGTGCTCTTGGGGAACCCTTCATACGTTCCTACTGGGGGTTCACCCCGACAGCACAACTCTTCTTT. Translated, it gives CALGEPFIRSYWGFTPTAQLFF.

By share, this clone counts as large. V is TRDV1 and J is TRDJ1, with 9 bases that match TRDD3. The CDR3 has 20 residues. Germline CDR1 is TSWWSYY and CDR2 is QGS. Unmatched junction bases numbered 19, after V lost 3 bases and J lost 2 bases. The CDR3 coding sequence is TGTGCTCTTGGGGACACTTCCTATTATCCCACTGGGGGACCGACCGATAAACTCATCTTT. Protein: CALGDTSYYPTGGPTDKLIF.

As regards this clone: One junction end does not reproduce the germline sequence, and a read error may be involved. This chain uses TRDV1 with TRDJ1, with 7 positions matching TRDD2. TCRdb offers no J gene call, so here the DNA was matched to germline to obtain one. CDR1 and CDR2 from the germline V gene are TSWWSYY and QGS. The length of the CDR3 is 21 residues. CDR3 sequence reads: CALREGLPHAGTLGSTDKLIF. As DNA, the CDR3 is TGTGCTCTTAGGGAAGGCCTTCCTCATGCTGGGACCCTGGGCAGCACCGATAAACTCATCTTT.

The chain employs TRAV29/DV5 and TRDJ1, with 9 positions matching TRDD3. The J gene is absent in TCRdb and was assigned here via DNA matching to germline. Per germline, CDR1 NSMFDY and CDR2 ISSIKDK. The CDR3 covers 21 residues. The junction had 21 bases not matched to a gene; V was cut back by 0 bases and J by 0 bases. CDR3 nucleotide sequence: TGTGCAGCAAGCGCGAACCTAAGTAGGGGGGATACTCCAATTTACACCGATAAACTCATCTTT. Translation gives CAASANLSRGDTPIYTDKLIF. The variable domain in full, completed from reference TRAV29/DV5 and TRDJ1, reads DQQVKQNSPSLSVQEGRISILNCDYTNSMFDYFLWYKKYPAEGPTFLISISSIKDKNEDGRFTVFLNKSAKHLSLHIVPSQPGDSAVYFCAASANLSRGDTPIYTDKLIFGKGTRVTVEP.

The V gene is TRDV3, the J gene TRDJ1, with TRDD3 matching 9 bases. The junction had 24 bases not matched to a gene; V was cut back by 3 bases and J by 4 bases. This CDR3 region has 19 residues. Germline V CDR1 and CDR2: TVYSNPD, GDNSRS (reference sequence). The chain's CDR3 is CAFRYRDPYWGSRGDKLIF. Written as DNA, the CDR3 is TGTGCCTTCCGTTACCGAGATCCCTACTGGGGGAGTCGAGGCGATAAACTCATCTTT.

On this clone itself: A much more abundant neighbour one base away suggests this may be a read error. V gene TRDV2 combines with J gene TRDJ2; D is possibly TRDD3 (6 bases). The J gene is not listed in TCRdb, so it was assigned here from a DNA match to germline. The CDR3 has 18 residues. Trimming took off 2 bases at V and 0 bases at J, with 18 bases between the two ends. Per the germline V gene, CDR1 is GEAIGNYY and CDR2 is EKD. The CDR3 sequence is CACDKGGGEGSLTAQLFF. CDR3 nucleotide sequence: TGTGCCTGTGACAAGGGAGGGGGAGAAGGGTCTTTGACAGCACAACTCTTCTTT.

On this clone: A read error may produce the germline difference seen at one junction end. The gene calls are TRDV1 and TRDJ1; 10 positions match TRDD3. The J gene is not listed in TCRdb, so it was assigned here from a DNA match to germline. Germline V gene lookup returns CDR1 TSWWSYY and CDR2 QGS. The CDR3 length is 22 residues. CDR3 sequence: CAIGETDFPYVRGDTDTDKLIF. The CDR3 DNA reads TGTGCTATTGGGGAAACGGACTTCCCTTACGTACGGGGGGATACGGACACCGATAAACTCATCTTT.

By its share, this clone is medium-sized. This chain links TRDV2 with TRDJ3, with TRDD3 matching 10 bases. The CDR3 covers 19 residues. The V and J ends lost 4 bases and 1 base, in that order; junction bases with no gene match: 9. Germline loops: CDR1 GEAIGNYY, CDR2 EKD. The DNA of the CDR3 is TGTGCCTGTGATCCCGTACTGGGGGATCTGTCCTGGGACACCCGACAGATGTTTTTC. This sequence encodes CACDPVLGDLSWDTRQMFF.

This chain joins TRAV29/DV5 and TRDJ1; 8 positions agree with TRDD3. With V trimmed by 4 bases and J by 0 bases, 26 bases remained unmatched. CDR3 size: 21 residues. Looked up from germline, CDR1 is NSMFDY and CDR2 is ISSIKDK. The CDR3 reads CAALGSVGSRGLLGDTDKLIF. Here the CDR3 DNA reads TGTGCAGCATTGGGGTCGGTCGGCAGTAGAGGATTACTGGGGGACACCGATAAACTCATCTTT.